The rows below give T cell receptor beta chains drawn from one sample of a study of shared clonotypes between healthy human individuals. TCRdb keeps only in-frame clones here, not all; method: immunoSEQ multiplex PCR. This sample has some 300,000 clones, with less than 75% found just once. The sample consisted of memory CD4+ T cells sorted from blood. The receptors stem from a man under 40 in good health. Each CDR3 is given without its conserved first and last residue.

v_call	j_call	cdr3_aa
TRBV23-1	TRBJ1-5	ASSQSIRQPQH
TRBV5-1	TRBJ2-2	ASSLIGTPSTGELF
TRBV6-5	TRBJ2-4	ASSYSWTPGNIQY
TRBV2	TRBJ2-1	ASTETSGSYEQF
TRBV6-1	TRBJ2-7	ASSHGWGYEQY
TRBV28	TRBJ1-2	ASGQQGNYGYT
TRBV28	TRBJ2-7	ASSLRLLRGYEQY
TRBV5-1	TRBJ2-2	ASSYRQGKRMTPTGELF
TRBV4-3	TRBJ1-4	ASSQGKRQNNEKLF
TRBV10-2	TRBJ1-1	ASSPGNLNTEAF
TRBV10-2	TRBJ2-3	ASSDRTEQDTQY
TRBV6-6	TRBJ1-1	ASSPSDGKAF
TRBV5-1	TRBJ2-3	ASSLDQGTDTQY
TRBV29-1	TRBJ2-5	SAIAPQETQY
TRBV7-8	TRBJ2-2	ASSPSTGTVNTGELF
TRBV27	TRBJ2-3	ASSLSNRGPPDTQY
TRBV6-1	TRBJ2-1	ASRGWGSSYNEQF
TRBV4-2	TRBJ2-7	ASSQRGGSSYEQY
TRBV5-1	TRBJ2-2	ASSLPSGGNTGELF
TRBV19	TRBJ2-1	ASSMRITFWESSYNEQF
TRBV27	TRBJ2-7	ASSLRTPSGDEQY
TRBV20-1	TRBJ2-3	SARDGDTQY
TRBV5-4	TRBJ2-1	ASSVSGKYNEQF
TRBV6-1	TRBJ1-1	AIPLRRGEAF
TRBV18	TRBJ2-7	ASSPSGFTYEQY
TRBV28	TRBJ2-7	ASSLQVFRGQGRSYEQY
TRBV28	TRBJ2-3	ASSGLAGVGTDTQY
TRBV7-9	TRBJ1-4	ASSSQGGGEKLF